These 21 T cell receptor beta chains came from one sample sequenced in a study of PD-1 blockade in classical Hodgkin lymphoma. TCRdb's table, derived via immunoSEQ multiplex PCR, lists solely in-frame clones and lacks some. The sample consists of approximately 10,000 clones, roughly 69% of them appearing once. There was relapse after autologous stem cell transplantation in every patient, and there was variation in brentuximab vedotin exposure. From thawed PBMCs, CD4+ T cells were purified using magnetic negative selection. The material sequenced was CD4+ T cells from blood, taken at baseline. The receptor set was obtained from a human donor with classical Hodgkin lymphoma.

The chain is built from TRBV9 and TRBJ2-3, with D tentatively TRBD2 (6 bases). CDR1 and CDR2 from the germline V gene are SGDLS and YYNGEE. This CDR3 region has 16 residues. Trimming took off 0 bases at V and 2 bases at J, with 13 bases between the two ends. The CDR3 bases are TGTGCCAGCAGCGTAGAAGCAGGGAGGTACACAGATACGCAGTATTTT. As protein: CASSVEAGRYTDTQYF.

The J gene is TRBJ2-5, the V gene TRBV5-6; maybe TRBD1 (6 bases). This CDR3 is 15 amino acids long. The germline CDR1 and CDR2 sequences are SGHDT and YYEEEE. V was shortened by 2 bases and J by 0 bases, with 11 bases between the two germline ends. The CDR3 bases are TGTGCCAGCAGCTTAACAGGGCTGAACCAAGAGACCCAGTACTTC. Translating it yields CASSLTGLNQETQYF.

This chain uses TRBV7-7 with TRBJ2-7; tentative D call: TRBD2 (7 bases). Germline CDR1 and CDR2: SSHAT and FNYEAQ (reference sequence). This CDR3 is 15 amino acids long. Trimming removed 2 bases at V and 4 bases at J, with 15 bases between. Here the CDR3 DNA reads TGTGCCAGCAGCTTAAGGGGGAGGGAACTTTACGAGCAGTACTTC. This translates into CASSLRGRELYEQYF.

The chain carries TRBV7-2 and TRBJ2-5; 8 bases map to TRBD2. CDR1 and CDR2 from the germline V gene are SGHTA and FQGNSA. The CDR3 length is 14 residues. V was pared by 7 bases and J by 1 base, with 5 bases of the junction left unmatched. The CDR3 nucleotides are TGTGCCAGCACTCCGGGGGGGGCCCAAGAGACCCAGTACTTC. It is translated as CASTPGGAQETQYF.

The rearrangement links TRBV10-3 to TRBJ1-5; D is perhaps TRBD1 (5 bases). Trimming stripped 5 bases from V and 3 bases from J, with 11 bases between. The length of the CDR3 is 14 residues. Per germline, CDR1 ENHRY and CDR2 SYGVKD. For the CDR3, the DNA is TGTGCCATCAGTCGAAGGGGCGACAATCAGCCCCAGCATTTT. It translates to CAISRRGDNQPQHF.

The chain has TRBV6-1 and TRBJ2-5; D may be TRBD2 (7 bases). The CDR3 loop spans 13 amino acids. The V gene's germline CDR1 is MNHNS and CDR2 SASEGT. Trimming cost V 6 bases and J 5 bases, with 13 bases left between them. In DNA form, the CDR3 reads TGTGCCAGCAGCAACAGGGAGGGGGAGACCCAGTACTTC. Its translation is CASSNREGETQYF.

This chain joins TRBV6-6 and TRBJ1-6; D may be TRBD1 (5 bases). Between the trimmed V and J ends, which lost 2 bases and 7 bases, there was a span of 9 bases. Germline V lookup: CDR1 MNHNY, CDR2 SVGAGI (reference sequence). The CDR3 extends over 14 amino acids. CDR3 region: CASSYRGENSPLHF. DNA of the CDR3: TGTGCCAGCAGTTACAGAGGGGAGAATTCACCCCTCCACTTT.

V usage is TRBV7-2 and J usage is TRBJ2-7, with TRBD2 matching 13 bases. V lost 3 bases and J lost 5; bases outside the gene matches: 7. The CDR3 runs 16 residues. Germline CDR1 reads SGHTA; CDR2 reads FQGNSA. Here the CDR3 reads CASSLGLAGPGDEQYF. The CDR3 DNA sequence: TGTGCCAGCAGCTTGGGACTAGCGGGGCCTGGCGACGAGCAGTACTTC.

The chain recombines TRBV28 with TRBJ1-1; D gene ambiguous. V lost 9 bases, J lost 2 bases, and 10 bases lay in between. Germline CDR1 MDHEN, CDR2 SYDVKM. CDR3 size: 12 residues. The CDR3 DNA reads TGTGCCAGTCCGTCGGAAAACACTGAAGCTTTCTTT. Translating gives CASPSENTEAFF.

The J gene is TRBJ1-1, the V gene TRBV2; weak D call: TRBD1 (5 bases). The CDR3 totals 13 residues. Trimming cost V 6 bases and J 0 bases, with 8 bases left between them. Per germline, CDR1 SNHLY and CDR2 FYNNEI. CDR3 in amino acids: CASRGGVNTEAFF. DNA of the CDR3: TGTGCCAGCAGGGGGGGGGTGAACACTGAAGCTTTCTTT. Filled out from reference TRBV2 and TRBJ1-1, the complete variable domain reads EPEVTQTPSHQVTQMGQEVILRCVPISNHLYFYWYRQILGQKVEFLVSFYNNEISEKSEIFDDQFSVERPDGSNFTLKIRSTKLEDSAMYFCASRGGVNTEAFFGQGTRLTVV.

The V call is TRBV6-5, the J call TRBJ2-2; TRBD2 matches at 12 bases. This CDR3 region has 16 residues. Per the germline V gene, CDR1 is MNHEY and CDR2 is SVGAGI. Trimming cost V 3 bases and J 6 bases; bases outside gene matches: 5. As DNA, the CDR3 is TGTGCCAGCAGTTATCTAGCGGGAGGGACATCCGGGGAGCTGTTTTTT. This gives the protein CASSYLAGGTSGELFF.

This chain joins TRBV6-5 and TRBJ1-1; D remains ambiguous. V lost 6 bases and J lost 5, with 13 bases in between. There are 13 residues in the CDR3. The germline V gene has CDR1 MNHEY and CDR2 SVGAGI. The CDR3 loop reads CASSPTRGTEAFF. The DNA for the CDR3 is TGTGCCAGCAGCCCAACTCGTGGGACTGAAGCTTTCTTT.

V is TRBV6-1 and J is TRBJ1-2; the D is unclear. V was pared by 2 bases and J by 11 bases, with 15 bases between. Germline CDR1 reads MNHNS; CDR2 reads SASEGT. This CDR3 has 13 residues. CDR3 DNA sequence: TGTGCCAGCAGTGAACAAAGCAGGCTGACATACACCTTC. Translating it yields CASSEQSRLTYTF.

The CDR3 DNA reads as TGTGCCAGCAGTGGGACTAGCGGCCTCTACGAGCAGTACTTC. Translated, it gives CASSGTSGLYEQYF. The chain employs TRBV2 and TRBJ2-7, with TRBD2 identical over 10 bases. CDR1 is SNHLY and CDR2 is FYNNEI in the germline V gene. The CDR3 covers 14 residues. V was pared by 4 bases and J by 3 bases, with 3 bases of the junction left unmatched.

This clone has only a few counts. The chain employs TRBV5-4 and TRBJ2-1; 8 nucleotides line up with TRBD2. Germline V CDR1 and CDR2: SGHNT, YYREEE (reference sequence). The V gene end was trimmed by 0 bases and the J gene end by 7 bases; junction bases not matched to a gene: 6. This CDR3 contains 15 residues. CDR3 DNA sequence: TGTGCCAGCAGCTTGGAAGCGGGAGCGTATAATGAGCAGTTCTTC. It codes for CASSLEAGAYNEQFF.

In this sample, this clone turned up once. The chain recombines TRBV5-5 with TRBJ2-5, with D unresolved. The CDR3 loop spans 12 amino acids. V was clipped by 7 bases and J by 5 bases, with 12 bases between them. Per the germline V gene, CDR1 is SGHKS and CDR2 is YYEKEE (reference sequence). As DNA, the CDR3 is TGTGCCAGCGGCGGCGCGTTGGAGACCCAGTACTTC. It is translated as CASGGALETQYF.

The chain carries TRBV6-1 and TRBJ1-1, with D possibly being TRBD1 (6 bases). CDR3 length equals 13 residues. Germline V CDR1 and CDR2: MNHNS, SASEGT. The V gene lost 5 bases and the J gene lost 10 bases, with 17 bases spanning the gap. CDR3: CASSFSGEVGAFF. DNA for the CDR3: TGTGCCAGCAGTTTCTCAGGGGAAGTGGGAGCTTTCTTT.

The chain combines TRBV6-1 with TRBJ1-6; D unclear. CDR1 is MNHNS, CDR2 SASEGT, per germline. V lost 3 bases and J lost 3, with 9 bases in between. The CDR3 sequence is 15 residues long. This CDR3 is CASSDPADYNSPLHF. CDR3 bases: TGTGCCAGCAGTGACCCAGCAGACTATAATTCACCCCTCCACTTT.

The chain carries TRBV5-6 and TRBJ1-1; D might be TRBD1 (5 bases). V was pared by 1 base and J by 9 bases, with 13 bases between. CDR1 is SGHDT and CDR2 is YYEEEE in the germline V gene. This CDR3 is built from 13 residues. The CDR3 region has the DNA TGTGCCAGCAGCTTGCAGGGACTCCAGAAAGCTTTCTTT. It codes for CASSLQGLQKAFF.

The rearrangement links TRBV13 to TRBJ1-1; D may be TRBD1 (5 bases). Trimming took off 1 base at V and 0 bases at J, with 15 bases between the two ends. Looked up from germline, CDR1 is PRHDT and CDR2 is FYEKMQ (reference sequence). The CDR3 runs to 17 residues. CDR3 DNA sequence: TGTGCCAGCAGCTTAGAGTGGTTTGCAGGGATGAACACTGAAGCTTTCTTT. Its protein is CASSLEWFAGMNTEAFF.

The CDR3 sequence is CASTARAGEQYF. The CDR3 DNA follows: TGTGCCAGCACGGCTAGGGCTGGCGAGCAGTACTTC. V and J are TRBV6-5 and TRBJ2-7; the D is unclear. The CDR3 length is 12 residues. The V gene lost 7 bases and the J gene lost 6 bases, with 13 bases spanning the gap. CDR1 is MNHEY, CDR2 SVGAGI, per germline.